This T cell receptor beta chain was profiled in a study of T-cell reconstitution after alpha-beta-depleted transplantation in children. Notes on the study in general: T-cell numbers and diversity, one year after transplant, stemmed largely from T cells that were newly produced. Approximately two months post-transplant, alpha-beta T cells reportedly originated from several hundred expanded graft clones. Recipient T cells and thymic progenitors that survived were the source of the high TCRbeta diversity seen at day 60 in some patients.

This clonotype was seen repeatedly, ten times or more. Antigen specificity is unknown. Trimming left V 1 base short and J 13 bases short, with 11 bases between. The CDR3 is 12 amino acids. Unique molecular identifiers featured in how the TCRbeta library was prepared. In TCRdb, the PCR reads were re-called with MiXCR into one record per CDR3 protein. The repertoire consists of some 450,000 distinct CDR3 sequences, with roughly 44% occurring once and the leading ten covering around a quarter. The material sequenced was PBMCs, taken before TCRalphabeta/CD19-depleted stem cell transplant. This clonotype originated in a girl aged 2 to 10 with aplastic anemia, due to receive a stem cell transplant. The chain has TRBV12-3 or TRBV12-4 and TRBJ2-1; D uncertain. CDR3 amino acids: CASSLDSPYQFF. Here the CDR3 DNA reads TGTGCCAGCAGTTTAGACAGTCCGTACCAGTTCTTC.